One sample yielded the 11 T cell receptor beta chains listed below, sequenced in a study of blood T cell repertoires in COVID-19. Repertoires were generated with immunoSEQ multiplex PCR, while TCRdb's copy carries only in-frame clones and drops some. Counted here are hundreds of thousands of clones, about 82% occurring once; the ten biggest clones make up about 9.4%. Sequencing was done on a sample of peripheral blood. These receptors were obtained from a woman aged 80 or over with acute or convalescent COVID-19.

The chain employs TRBV19 and TRBJ1-2; D ambiguous. Germline V gives CDR1 LNHDA, CDR2 SQIVND (reference sequence). V was pared by 3 bases and J by 4 bases, with 21 bases between. The length of the CDR3 is 17 residues. CDR3 sequence: CASSIQAGIIQAYGYTF. CDR3 DNA: TGTGCCAGTAGTATCCAGGCGGGGATTATACAAGCCTATGGCTACACCTTC.

The chain has TRBV7-2 and TRBJ1-3, with TRBD1 identical over 7 bases. This CDR3 has 16 residues. CDR1 SGHTA and CDR2 FQGNSA come from the germline V gene. J lost 0 bases, V lost 4 bases, and 6 bases had no gene match. The CDR3 here is CASSSTGPLSGNTIYF. The DNA of the CDR3 is TGTGCCAGCAGCTCGACAGGGCCCCTCTCTGGAAACACCATATATTTT. Using reference TRBV7-2 and TRBJ1-3 for the parts outside the CDR3, the full variable domain is GAGVSQSPSNKVTEKGKDVELRCDPISGHTALYWYRQSLGQGLEFLIYFQGNSAPDKSGLPSDRFSAERTGGSVSTLTIQRTQQEDSAVYLCASSSTGPLSGNTIYFGEGSWLTVV.

This chain joins TRBV19 and TRBJ1-2; a possible D gene is TRBD1 (5 bases). V lost 8 bases, J lost 3 bases, and 13 bases lay in between. Germline V gene data show CDR1 as LNHDA and CDR2 as SQIVND (reference sequence). The CDR3 contains 13 residues. The DNA of the CDR3 is TGTGCCAGTCGAAGCTGGGGGGACTATGGCTACACCTTC. Residues: CASRSWGDYGYTF.

This clone has only a few counts. This rearrangement joins TRBV7-3 to TRBJ2-5; the D gene is possibly TRBD2 (7 bases). The V end lost 3 bases, the J end lost 4 bases, and 12 bases lay between the germline ends. Per the germline V gene, CDR1 is SGHTA and CDR2 is FQGTGA. This CDR3 is built from 14 residues. CDR3 sequence (DNA): TGTGCCAGCAGCTTCGGGGGGCTGGCAGAGACCCAGTACTTC. This sequence encodes CASSFGGLAETQYF.

The genes are TRBV4-1 and TRBJ2-6; 8 bases fit TRBD1. Germline CDR1 MGHRA, CDR2 YSYEKL. V lost 0 bases to trimming and J lost 3 bases; unmatched junction nucleotides: 7. The CDR3 is made up of 18 amino acids. CDR3 protein: CASSQDIDRGYGANVLTF. The DNA for the CDR3 is TGCGCCAGCAGCCAAGATATAGACAGGGGATATGGGGCCAACGTCCTGACTTTC.

V gene TRBV6-5 combines with J gene TRBJ2-1; 8 positions agree with TRBD1. J lost 4 bases, V lost 4 bases, and 3 bases had no gene match. In germline, CDR1 is MNHEY, CDR2 SVGAGI. The CDR3 contains 14 residues. The CDR3 region has the DNA TGTGCCAGCAGTTTGACAGGGGATTACAATGAGCAGTTCTTC. It is translated as CASSLTGDYNEQFF.

The genes are TRBV18 and TRBJ1-5; D possibly corresponds to TRBD1 (6 bases). Per germline, CDR1 KGHSH and CDR2 LQKENI. V shed 3 bases and J shed 3 bases, with 12 bases lying between them. This CDR3 spans 15 amino acids. Here the CDR3 DNA reads TGTGCCAGCTCACCGGGAGGGGGGGTCAATCAGCCCCAGCATTTT. This gives the protein CASSPGGGVNQPQHF.

Of note for this clone: Mismatch with germline at one junction end may stem from a read error. This chain connects TRBV9 to TRBJ2-5; 11 nucleotides align to TRBD2. The CDR3 covers 17 residues. Germline V gene lookup returns CDR1 SGDLS and CDR2 YYNGEE. CDR3 loop: CARSGGASGGYRETQYF. The CDR3 DNA reads TGTGCCCGCAGCGGGGGGGCTAGCGGGGGGTACCGGGAGACCCAGTACTTC.

The V gene is TRBV18, the J gene TRBJ1-2, with a possible D match to TRBD1 (5 bases). This CDR3 comprises 12 residues. Germline V lookup: CDR1 KGHSH, CDR2 LQKENI. V was trimmed by 5 bases and J by 8 bases, leaving 12 bases between them. CDR3 DNA: TGTGCCAGCTCATCAACAGGTCAGGGCTACACCTTC. This gives the protein CASSSTGQGYTF.

With respect to this clone: Different DNA sequences within this sample yield the same CDR3. This sequence joins TRBV7-2 and TRBJ2-5; a weak D match, TRBD2 (6 bases). Germline V lookup: CDR1 SGHTA, CDR2 FQGNSA. The CDR3 sequence is 14 residues long. Trimming took 3 bases from V and 1 from J, leaving 9 bases between them. The CDR3 sequence is CASSLGLAQETQYF. The CDR3 coding sequence is TGTGCCAGCAGCTTGGGACTTGCCCAAGAGACCCAGTACTTC. Variable domain in full (rest from reference TRBV7-2 and TRBJ2-5): GAGVSQSPSNKVTEKGKDVELRCDPISGHTALYWYRQSLGQGLEFLIYFQGNSAPDKSGLPSDRFSAERTGGSVSTLTIQRTQQEDSAVYLCASSLGLAQETQYFGPGTRLLVL.

The chain combines TRBV7-2 with TRBJ1-2; no reliable D call. Looked up from germline, CDR1 is SGHTA and CDR2 is FQGNSA. This CDR3 contains 14 residues. Between the trimmed V and J ends, which lost 1 base and 8 bases, there was a span of 14 bases. The CDR3 region is CASSLEDGRRGYTF. The CDR3 bases are TGTGCCAGCAGCTTAGAAGACGGGAGAAGGGGCTACACCTTC.